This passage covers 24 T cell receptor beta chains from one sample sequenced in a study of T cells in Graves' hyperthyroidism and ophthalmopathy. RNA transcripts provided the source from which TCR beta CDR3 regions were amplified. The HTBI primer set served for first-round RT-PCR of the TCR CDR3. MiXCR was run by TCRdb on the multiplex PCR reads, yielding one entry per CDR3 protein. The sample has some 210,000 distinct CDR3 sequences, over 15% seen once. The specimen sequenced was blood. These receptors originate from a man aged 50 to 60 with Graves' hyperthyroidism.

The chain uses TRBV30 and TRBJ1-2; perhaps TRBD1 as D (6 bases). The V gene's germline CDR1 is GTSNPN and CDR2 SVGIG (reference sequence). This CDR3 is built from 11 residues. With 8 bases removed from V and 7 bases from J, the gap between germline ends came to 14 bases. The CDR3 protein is CAGGALGGYTF. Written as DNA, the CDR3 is TGTGCCGGGGGCGCCTTGGGTGGCTACACCTTC.

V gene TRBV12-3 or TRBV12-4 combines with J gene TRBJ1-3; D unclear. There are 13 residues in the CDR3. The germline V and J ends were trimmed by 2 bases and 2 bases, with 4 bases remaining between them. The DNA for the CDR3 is TGTGCCAGCAGTTTAAACACTGGAAACACCATATATTTT. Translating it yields CASSLNTGNTIYF.

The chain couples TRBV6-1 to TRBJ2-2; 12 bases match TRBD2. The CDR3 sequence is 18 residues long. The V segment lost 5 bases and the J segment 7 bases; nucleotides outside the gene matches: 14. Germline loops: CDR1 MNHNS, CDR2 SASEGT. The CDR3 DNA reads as TGTGCCAGCAGTCCGGCCCTAGCGGGAGGGCCCCGCGGCGGGGAGCTGTTTTTT. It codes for CASSPALAGGPRGGELFF.

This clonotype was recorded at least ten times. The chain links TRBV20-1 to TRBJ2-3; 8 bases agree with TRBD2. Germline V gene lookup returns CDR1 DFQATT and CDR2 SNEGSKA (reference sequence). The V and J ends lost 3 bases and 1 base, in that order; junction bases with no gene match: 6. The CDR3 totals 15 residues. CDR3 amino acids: CSARARAGGTDTQYF. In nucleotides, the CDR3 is TGCAGTGCTAGGGCGAGAGCGGGAGGCACAGATACGCAGTATTTT.

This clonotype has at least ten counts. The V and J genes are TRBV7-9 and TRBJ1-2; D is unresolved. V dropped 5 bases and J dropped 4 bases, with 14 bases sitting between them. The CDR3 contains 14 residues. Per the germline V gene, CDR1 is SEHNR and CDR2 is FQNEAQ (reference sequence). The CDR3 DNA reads TGTGCCAGCAGCCCCTCTGGCAGCACCTATGGCTACACCTTC. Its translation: CASSPSGSTYGYTF.

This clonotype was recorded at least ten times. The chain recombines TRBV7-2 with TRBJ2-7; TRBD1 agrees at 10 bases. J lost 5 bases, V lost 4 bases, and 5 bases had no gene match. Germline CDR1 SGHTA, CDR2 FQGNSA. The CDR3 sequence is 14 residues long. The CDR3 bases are TGTGCCAGCAGCTACGACAGGGGGCGAAACGAGCAGTACTTC. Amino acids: CASSYDRGRNEQYF.

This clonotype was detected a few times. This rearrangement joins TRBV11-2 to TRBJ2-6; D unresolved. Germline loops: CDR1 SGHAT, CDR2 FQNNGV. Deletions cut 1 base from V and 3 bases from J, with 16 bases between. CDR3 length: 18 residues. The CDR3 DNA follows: TGTGCCAGCAGCTTAGCTGGCCGGTTGGAATATGGGGCCAACGTCCTGACTTTC. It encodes CASSLAGRLEYGANVLTF.

CDR3 protein: CASSLEYRTSGRSTDTQYF. In DNA form, the CDR3 reads TGTGCCAGCAGCTTAGAGTACCGGACTAGCGGGAGGAGCACAGATACGCAGTATTTT. The chain uses TRBV7-9 and TRBJ2-3, with 14 bases that match TRBD2. The V and J ends lost 1 base and 0 bases, in that order; junction bases with no gene match: 6. CDR1 and CDR2 from the germline V gene are SEHNR and FQNEAQ (reference sequence). The CDR3 covers 19 residues. Combining the CDR3 with reference TRBV7-9 and TRBJ2-3 gives the whole variable domain DTGVSQNPRHKITKRGQNVTFRCDPISEHNRLYWYRQTLGQGPEFLTYFQNEAQLEKSRLLSDRFSAERPKGSFSTLEIQRTEQGDSAMYLCASSLEYRTSGRSTDTQYFGPGTRLTVL.

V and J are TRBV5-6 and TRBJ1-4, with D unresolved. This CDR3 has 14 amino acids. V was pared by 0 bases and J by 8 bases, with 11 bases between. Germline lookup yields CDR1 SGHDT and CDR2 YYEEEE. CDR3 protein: CASSLAARREKLFF. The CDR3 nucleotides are TGTGCCAGCAGCTTGGCCGCAAGAAGGGAAAAACTGTTTTTT.

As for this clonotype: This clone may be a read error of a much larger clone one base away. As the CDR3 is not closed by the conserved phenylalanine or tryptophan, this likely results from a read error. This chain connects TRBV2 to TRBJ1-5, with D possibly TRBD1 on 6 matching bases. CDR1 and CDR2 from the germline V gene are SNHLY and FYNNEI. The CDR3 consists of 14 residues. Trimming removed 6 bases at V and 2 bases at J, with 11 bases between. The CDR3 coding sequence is TGTGCCAGCAGGGACAGTTACGGCAATCAGCCCCAGCATCTT. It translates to CASRDSYGNQPQHL.

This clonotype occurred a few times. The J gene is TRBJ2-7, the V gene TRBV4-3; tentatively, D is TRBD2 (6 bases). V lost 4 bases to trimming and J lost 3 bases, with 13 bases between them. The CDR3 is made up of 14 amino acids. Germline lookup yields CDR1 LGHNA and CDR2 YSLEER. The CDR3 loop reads CASSRGLSGYEQYF. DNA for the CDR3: TGCGCCAGCAGCCGGGGACTCTCGGGCTACGAGCAGTACTTC.

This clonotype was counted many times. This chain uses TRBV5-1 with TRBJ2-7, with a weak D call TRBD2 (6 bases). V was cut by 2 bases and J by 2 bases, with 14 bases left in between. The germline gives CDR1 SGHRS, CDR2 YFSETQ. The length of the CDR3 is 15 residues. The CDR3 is CASSFGGIATYEQYF. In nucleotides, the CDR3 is TGCGCCAGCAGCTTCGGCGGGATCGCCACCTACGAGCAGTACTTC.

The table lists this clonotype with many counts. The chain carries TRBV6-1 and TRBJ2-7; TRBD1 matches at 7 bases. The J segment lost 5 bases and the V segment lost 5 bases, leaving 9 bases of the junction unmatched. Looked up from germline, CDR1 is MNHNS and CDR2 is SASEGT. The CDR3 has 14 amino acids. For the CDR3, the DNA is TGTGCCAGCAGTTTCCGACAGGGCTTCAACGAGCAGTACTTC. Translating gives CASSFRQGFNEQYF.

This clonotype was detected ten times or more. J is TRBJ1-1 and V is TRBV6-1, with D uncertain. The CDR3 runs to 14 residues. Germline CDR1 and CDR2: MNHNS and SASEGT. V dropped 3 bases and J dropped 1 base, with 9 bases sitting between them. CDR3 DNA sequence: TGTGCCAGCAGTGACGGGGTGTGGAACACTGAAGCTTTCTTT. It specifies CASSDGVWNTEAFF.

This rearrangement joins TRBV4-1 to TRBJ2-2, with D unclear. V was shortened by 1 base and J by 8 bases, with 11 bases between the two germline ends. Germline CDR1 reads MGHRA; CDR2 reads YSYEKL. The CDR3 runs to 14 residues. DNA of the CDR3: TGCGCCAGCAGCCAAGGAAAGGCACGAGGGGAGCTGTTTTTT. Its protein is CASSQGKARGELFF.

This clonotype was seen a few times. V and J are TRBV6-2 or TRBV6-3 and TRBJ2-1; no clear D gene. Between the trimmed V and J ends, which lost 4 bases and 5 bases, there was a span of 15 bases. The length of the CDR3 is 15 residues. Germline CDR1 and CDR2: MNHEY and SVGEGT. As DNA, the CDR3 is TGTGCCAGCAGTTTTCTTCAAGAATTTAACAATGAGCAGTTCTTC. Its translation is CASSFLQEFNNEQFF.

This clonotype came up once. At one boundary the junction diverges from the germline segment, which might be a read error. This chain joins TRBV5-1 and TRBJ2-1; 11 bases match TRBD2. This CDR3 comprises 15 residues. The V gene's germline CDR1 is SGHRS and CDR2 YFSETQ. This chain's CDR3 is CDSSWGLAEENEQFF. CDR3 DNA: TGCGACAGCAGCTGGGGACTAGCGGAAGAGAATGAGCAGTTCTTC.

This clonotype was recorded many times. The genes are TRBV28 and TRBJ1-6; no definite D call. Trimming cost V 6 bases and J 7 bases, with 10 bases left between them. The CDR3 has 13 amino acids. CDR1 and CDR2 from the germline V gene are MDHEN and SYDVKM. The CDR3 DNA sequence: TGTGCCAGCAGCCTCTCAACCAATTCACCCCTCCACTTT. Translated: CASSLSTNSPLHF.

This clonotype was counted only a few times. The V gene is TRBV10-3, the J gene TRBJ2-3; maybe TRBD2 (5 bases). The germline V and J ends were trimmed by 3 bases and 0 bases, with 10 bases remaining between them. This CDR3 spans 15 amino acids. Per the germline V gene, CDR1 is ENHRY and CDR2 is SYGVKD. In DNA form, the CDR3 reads TGTGCCATCAGTGAACGGGGTTCTAGCACAGATACGCAGTATTTT. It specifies CAISERGSSTDTQYF.

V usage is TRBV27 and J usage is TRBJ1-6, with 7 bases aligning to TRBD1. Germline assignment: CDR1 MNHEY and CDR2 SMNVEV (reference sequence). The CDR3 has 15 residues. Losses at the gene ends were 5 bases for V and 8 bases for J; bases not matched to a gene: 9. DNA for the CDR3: TGTGCCAGCAGTCCTCACGACAGGGTCGATTCACCCCTCCACTTT. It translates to CASSPHDRVDSPLHF.

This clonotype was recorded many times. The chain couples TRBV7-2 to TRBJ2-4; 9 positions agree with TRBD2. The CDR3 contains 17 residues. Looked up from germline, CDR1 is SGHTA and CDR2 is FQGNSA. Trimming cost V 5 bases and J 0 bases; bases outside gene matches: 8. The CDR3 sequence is CASSQETSGLAKNIQYF. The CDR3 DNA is TGTGCCAGCAGCCAGGAGACTAGCGGACTAGCCAAAAACATTCAGTACTTC.

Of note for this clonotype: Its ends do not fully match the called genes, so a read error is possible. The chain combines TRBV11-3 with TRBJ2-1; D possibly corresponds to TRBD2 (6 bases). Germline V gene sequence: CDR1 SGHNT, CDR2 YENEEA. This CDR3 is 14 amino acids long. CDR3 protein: CTSSFGGTYNEQFF. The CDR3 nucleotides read TGTACCAGCAGCTTCGGGGGAACCTACAATGAGCAGTTCTTC.

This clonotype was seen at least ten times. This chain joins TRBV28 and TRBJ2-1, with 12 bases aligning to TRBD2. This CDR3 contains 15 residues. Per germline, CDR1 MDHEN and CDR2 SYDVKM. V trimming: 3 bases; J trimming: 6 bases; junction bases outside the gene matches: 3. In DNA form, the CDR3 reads TGTGCCAGCAGTTTCACTAGCGGGAGGCTCAATGAGCAGTTCTTC. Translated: CASSFTSGRLNEQFF.

For the CDR3, the DNA is TGTGCCAGCAGTTACTCGACCTGGACAAGTAACACTGAAGCTTTCTTT. It translates to CASSYSTWTSNTEAFF. The chain recombines TRBV6-5 with TRBJ1-1; TRBD1 is a possible D gene (5 bases). From germline, CDR1 is MNHEY and CDR2 SVGAGI. Trimming stripped 0 bases from V and 2 bases from J, with 13 bases between. The CDR3 is made up of 16 amino acids.